This T cell receptor beta chain stems from a study of shared clonotypes between healthy human individuals. CD8 cells regarded as naive lacked CD45RO, were positively chosen for CCR7, and omitted terminally differentiated effector memory CD45RA+ cells. Germline V gives CDR1 SEHNR, CDR2 FQNEAQ (reference sequence). The V end was cut by 7 bases, the J end by 0 bases, with 7 bases between. The CDR3 runs 13 residues. Assay used: immunoSEQ multiplex PCR; TCRdb lists only in-frame clones, some missing. This sample has about 2,100,000 clones, with under 95% found just once. As concerns this clone: Antigen unknown.

Study findings and constraints: When naive CD4 clonotypes were compared across a handful of donors, 4% to 6.5% were shared. Generally, naive subsets came out with larger estimated richness than memory subsets.

Sequences were obtained from naive CD8+ T cells from PBMCs. The sequence derives from a man aged 18 to 35 in good health. Some clones in this sample may be carry-over from other donors' samples. The chain couples TRBV7-9 to TRBJ2-1, with D perhaps matching TRBD1 (6 bases). The CDR3 bases are TGTGCCAGCAAGGACAGCTCCTACAATGAGCAGTTCTTC. Translated: CASKDSSYNEQFF. The full variable domain, with the rest looked up from reference TRBV7-9 and TRBJ2-1, is DTGVSQNPRHKITKRGQNVTFRCDPISEHNRLYWYRQTLGQGPEFLTYFQNEAQLEKSRLLSDRFSAERPKGSFSTLEIQRTEQGDSAMYLCASKDSSYNEQFFGPGTRLTVL.